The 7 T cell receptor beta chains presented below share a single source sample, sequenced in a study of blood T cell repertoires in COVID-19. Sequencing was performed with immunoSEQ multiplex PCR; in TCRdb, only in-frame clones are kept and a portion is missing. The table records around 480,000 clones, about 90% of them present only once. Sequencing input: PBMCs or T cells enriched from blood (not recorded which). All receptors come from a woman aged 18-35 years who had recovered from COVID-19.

The CDR3 bases are TGCGCCAGCAGCCAAGATAGGGGGACAGGGGCTGGCTACACCTTC. Protein sequence: CASSQDRGTGAGYTF. The genes are TRBV4-1 and TRBJ1-2; 10 bases are shared with TRBD1. The V gene's germline CDR1 is MGHRA and CDR2 YSYEKL. V lost 0 bases and J lost 7; bases outside the gene matches: 5. The CDR3 runs 15 residues.

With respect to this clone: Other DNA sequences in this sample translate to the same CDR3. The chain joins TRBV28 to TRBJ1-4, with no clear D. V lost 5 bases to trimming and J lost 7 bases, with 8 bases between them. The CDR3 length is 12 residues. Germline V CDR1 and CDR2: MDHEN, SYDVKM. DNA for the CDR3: TGTGCCAGCAGTCCCCCCGGTGAAAAACTGTTTTTT. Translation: CASSPPGEKLFF.

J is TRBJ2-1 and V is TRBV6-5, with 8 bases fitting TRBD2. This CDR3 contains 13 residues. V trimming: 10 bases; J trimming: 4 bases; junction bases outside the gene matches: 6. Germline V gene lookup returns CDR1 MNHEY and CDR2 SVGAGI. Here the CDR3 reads CATFGLAYNEQFF. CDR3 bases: TGTGCCACCTTTGGACTAGCATACAATGAGCAGTTCTTC.

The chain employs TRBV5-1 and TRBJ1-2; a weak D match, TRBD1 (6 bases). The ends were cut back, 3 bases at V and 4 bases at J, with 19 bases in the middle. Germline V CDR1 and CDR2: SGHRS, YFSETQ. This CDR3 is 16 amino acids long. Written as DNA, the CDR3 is TGCGCCAGCAGCTCCGAAACAGGGCAGTACAGCTATGGCTACACCTTC. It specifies CASSSETGQYSYGYTF.

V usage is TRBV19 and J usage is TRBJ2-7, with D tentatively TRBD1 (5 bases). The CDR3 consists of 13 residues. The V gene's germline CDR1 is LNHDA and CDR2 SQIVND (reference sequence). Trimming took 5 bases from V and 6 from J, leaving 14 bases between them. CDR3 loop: CASSRAGSGEQYF. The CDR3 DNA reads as TGTGCCAGTAGTCGGGCAGGGTCGGGCGAGCAGTACTTC. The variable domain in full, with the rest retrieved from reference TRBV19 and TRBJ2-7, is DGGITQSPKYLFRKEGQNVTLSCEQNLNHDAMYWYRQDPGQGLRLIYYSQIVNDFQKGDIAEGYSVSREKKESFPLTVTSAQKNPTAFYLCASSRAGSGEQYFGPGTRLTVT.

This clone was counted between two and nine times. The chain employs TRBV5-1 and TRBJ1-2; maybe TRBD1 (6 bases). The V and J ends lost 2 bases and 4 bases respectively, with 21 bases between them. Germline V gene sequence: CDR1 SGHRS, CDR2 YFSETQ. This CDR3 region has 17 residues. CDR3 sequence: CASSFGVYRENGYGYTF. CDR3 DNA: TGCGCCAGCAGCTTTGGAGTTTACAGGGAAAACGGCTATGGCTACACCTTC.

The CDR3 nucleotides read TGTGCCAGCAGTGAACCCCGGGCCAGGGCGACTGAAGCTTTCTTT. Amino acids: CASSEPRARATEAFF. The chain links TRBV25-1 to TRBJ1-1, with D possibly being TRBD1 (5 bases). This CDR3 region has 15 residues. Germline V gene lookup returns CDR1 MGHDK and CDR2 SYGVNS. V lost 2 bases to trimming and J lost 5 bases, with 15 bases between them.